A selection of T cell receptor beta chains follows, all from one sample in a study of shared clonotypes between healthy human individuals. Clones were read by immunoSEQ multiplex PCR, and TCRdb kept only the in-frame ones, dropping some. There are about 820,000 clones in the sample; 80% to 95% occur only once, and about 24% lies in the top ten. The sequencing input was naive CD8+ T cells sorted from blood. Receptors were obtained from a man aged 25 to 45 in good health. Each CDR3 is given with its conserved first and last residue. The D gene is left open where the match is weak. A clone size is listed for some rows: how often the clone was seen (once, few, many), or a class if it is expanded.

D	J	size	V	CDR3	DNA
NA	TRBJ1-1	NA	TRBV6-5	CASSYSYSADEAFF	TGTGCCAGCAGTTACTCGTATTCGGCAGATGAAGCTTTCTTT
TRBD1	TRBJ2-5	NA	TRBV6-6	CASSFLGGPQETQYF	TGTGCCAGCAGTTTCCTAGGGGGCCCCCAAGAGACCCAGTACTTC
NA	TRBJ1-1	NA	TRBV2	CALRAGTGGTEAFF	TGTGCCCTGAGAGCAGGGACGGGGGGCACTGAAGCTTTCTTT
TRBD2	TRBJ2-3	NA	TRBV4-1	CASSLGLAGADTQYF	TGCGCCAGCAGCCTCGGACTAGCGGGAGCAGATACGCAGTATTTT
NA	TRBJ1-2	NA	TRBV4-1	CASSQDGRDYGYTF	TGCGCCAGCAGCCAAGATGGGAGAGACTATGGCTACACCTTC
NA	TRBJ2-1	NA	TRBV12-5	CASGVTDIPGSDEQFF	TGTGCTAGTGGTGTTACCGACATCCCAGGCTCCGATGAGCAGTTCTTC
TRBD1	TRBJ1-4	NA	TRBV28	CASSLVMGQGLVF	TGTGCCAGCAGCCTAGTTATGGGACAGGGCCTCGTTTTT
TRBD2	TRBJ2-2	NA	TRBV7-9	CASSPPRTSGRRHTGELFF	TGTGCCAGCAGCCCTCCGAGGACTAGCGGGAGGCGACACACCGGGGAGCTGTTTTTT
NA	TRBJ2-7	NA	TRBV28	CASSSRGVDILGWYEQYF	TGTGCCAGCAGTTCAAGAGGGGTCGATATTTTGGGGTGGTACGAGCAGTACTTC
NA	TRBJ2-4	NA	TRBV2	CASSEIRDISYKNIQYF	TGTGCCAGCAGTGAAATCCGGGACATAAGTTACAAAAACATTCAGTACTTC
NA	TRBJ2-7	NA	TRBV29-1	CSVGRQVGAYEQYF	TGCAGCGTTGGTAGACAGGTTGGGGCCTACGAGCAGTACTTC
NA	TRBJ2-3	NA	TRBV28	CASSPGDTQYF	TGTGCCAGCAGCCCAGGGGATACGCAGTATTTT
TRBD1	TRBJ1-1	NA	TRBV27	CASRSTGETTEAFF	TGTGCCAGCAGAAGTACAGGGGAAACCACTGAAGCTTTCTTT
TRBD2	TRBJ2-1	NA	TRBV27	CASSLGAGGPNEQFF	TGTGCCAGCAGTTTAGGGGCGGGAGGGCCTAATGAGCAGTTCTTC
NA	TRBJ1-1	NA	TRBV7-2	CASSLELVAFF	TGTGCCAGCAGCTTAGAACTTGTCGCTTTCTTT
NA	TRBJ2-3	once	TRBV15	CATSRDYPLEVRTDTQYF	TGTGCCACCAGCAGAGATTACCCCCTCGAGGTACGGACCGATACGCAGTATTTT
NA	TRBJ2-1	many	TRBV6-5	CASSPGTWMSNEQFF	TGTGCCAGCAGTCCCGGGACTTGGATGTCCAATGAGCAGTTCTTC
NA	TRBJ2-7	NA	TRBV11-2	CASSLDAGYYEQYF	TGTGCCAGCAGCTTAGATGCGGGATACTACGAGCAGTACTTC
NA	TRBJ2-7	NA	TRBV11-2	CASSFGGIIYEQYF	TGTGCCAGCAGCTTTGGCGGGATCATATACGAGCAGTACTTC
TRBD2	TRBJ2-1	NA	TRBV4-1	CASSPAGTSGAQSPLWDEQFF	TGCGCCAGCAGCCCCGCCGGGACTAGCGGGGCACAATCTCCCCTCTGGGATGAGCAGTTCTTC
NA	TRBJ2-1	NA	TRBV30	CAWSGFGGMGNEQFF	TGTGCCTGGAGTGGGTTTGGGGGAATGGGCAATGAGCAGTTCTTC
NA	TRBJ1-3	NA	TRBV7-6	CASSLARGGTLSGNTIYF	TGTGCCAGCAGCTTAGCGAGGGGCGGAACACTCTCTGGAAACACCATATATTTT
NA	TRBJ1-1	NA	TRBV6-5	CASSYGQGLTEAFF	TGTGCCAGCAGTTACGGCCAGGGGTTGACTGAAGCTTTCTTT
NA	TRBJ2-7	few	TRBV27	CASSKQPGLTSYEQYF	TGTGCCAGCAGCAAACAACCGGGACTGACCTCCTACGAGCAGTACTTC